These T cell receptor beta chains were read from a single sample in a study of blood T cell repertoires in COVID-19. Profiling relied on immunoSEQ multiplex PCR, and the TCRdb table lists in-frame clones only, not all of them. The sample contains more than 200,000 clones, almost 90% of which appear only once. Sequenced sample: peripheral blood. The receptors derive from a man older than 75 with acute or convalescent COVID-19. Each CDR3 is given without its conserved first and last residue.

v_call	j_call	cdr3_aa
TRBV7-9	TRBJ2-1	ASSFPGQSSYNEQF
TRBV5-6	TRBJ2-3	ASSILTSGSTDTQY
TRBV6-5	TRBJ1-6	ASSRQEYNSPLH
TRBV27	TRBJ2-5	ASSFAVRETQY
TRBV20-1	TRBJ1-2	STQGHGYT
TRBV11-2	TRBJ2-7	ASSLSLAVLYEQY
TRBV27	TRBJ1-1	ASSLFRYTEAF
TRBV7-2	TRBJ2-2	ASSPLAGDTGELF
TRBV5-1	TRBJ1-2	ASSWLAGQGRGGYT
TRBV25-1	TRBJ1-4	ASSEDRVREKLF
TRBV7-9	TRBJ1-5	ASSLTQGNQPQH
TRBV2	TRBJ2-2	ASSGGTGWNTGELF
TRBV6-1	TRBJ2-7	ASSDGGTRWYEQY
TRBV18	TRBJ2-5	ASSLGQEVKTQY
TRBV5-6	TRBJ2-7	ASSWTLGQGYEQY
TRBV28	TRBJ2-5	ASSLRLAIRQETQY
TRBV19	TRBJ2-3	ASTGGEFPDTQY
TRBV7-3	TRBJ2-1	ASSSDPSGSYNEQF
TRBV11-3	TRBJ2-1	ASSLEGADDNEQF
TRBV14	TRBJ1-3	ASSPDRGLHTIY
TRBV6-5	TRBJ1-3	ASSYRGLPGNTIY
TRBV19	TRBJ1-5	ASSPSLGRQPQH
TRBV3-1/TRBV3-2	TRBJ1-4	ASRGTSGINEKLF
TRBV27	TRBJ1-5	ASSLSPSGRQPQH
TRBV9	TRBJ2-1	ASSAEGLAGDMGANEQF
TRBV7-2	TRBJ2-1	ASSLAGGPDEQF
TRBV6-5	TRBJ1-3	ASSYSVTAGNTIY
TRBV19	TRBJ2-2	ASSILADRELF
TRBV5-6	TRBJ1-4	ASSGGGRANEKLF
TRBV7-2	TRBJ1-2	ASSPRGGLWGYT
TRBV7-6	TRBJ1-3	ASSPSVSGNTIY
TRBV6-2/TRBV6-3	TRBJ1-5	ASSYLNRPNSNQPQH
TRBV11-3	TRBJ2-7	ASSAGPIYEQY
TRBV3-1/TRBV3-2	TRBJ2-1	ASSRTGGSYNEQF
TRBV5-1	TRBJ1-1	ASSLAGEAF
TRBV5-1	TRBJ1-2	ASSSRGGLALNYGYT
TRBV6-5	TRBJ1-6	ASTNRGVSPLH
TRBV28	TRBJ1-2	ASRSHRGPDYGYT
TRBV6-6	TRBJ1-2	ASSYSAQVDGYT
TRBV7-6	TRBJ1-1	ASSLSFSPRQGGKAF
TRBV6-5	TRBJ1-2	ASSYSDRGRAGYT
TRBV2	TRBJ1-1	ASIKLVTGGEAF
TRBV7-9	TRBJ2-7	ASSLDPWTGGDEQY
TRBV3-1/TRBV3-2	TRBJ1-2	ASSQQGGVHGYT